The 14 T cell receptor beta chains in this list originate from one sample, sequenced in a study of long-term antiretroviral therapy in people with HIV. Investigators performed immunoSEQ version v3.0 at survey level. Sequencing used immunoSEQ multiplex PCR; TCRdb keeps in-frame clones, though not all of them. This sample has tens of thousands of clones, with around 80% found just once. Specimen: unsorted PBMCs, collected 1.5 years after starting antiretroviral therapy. Receptor source: a man younger than 35 with HIV.

The CDR3 spells CASRSGGSGYNEQFF. The CDR3 DNA reads TGTGCCAGCCGGTCGGGCGGGAGCGGGTACAATGAGCAGTTCTTC. The chain employs TRBV6-1 and TRBJ2-1; 7 nucleotides align to TRBD2. The germline V gene encodes CDR1 MNHNS and CDR2 SASEGT. Trimming removed 8 bases from V and 4 bases from J; junction bases left unmatched: 11. This CDR3 has 15 amino acids.

This rearrangement joins TRBV4-3 to TRBJ2-3; D gene uncertain. The germline V and J ends were trimmed by 2 bases and 6 bases, with 3 bases remaining between them. The CDR3 sequence is 11 residues long. Per germline, CDR1 LGHNA and CDR2 YSLEER. Here the CDR3 reads CASSQSDTQYF. CDR3 coding DNA: TGCGCCAGCAGCCAATCGGATACGCAGTATTTT.

The V and J genes are TRBV5-6 and TRBJ2-2; 9 bases are shared with TRBD1. After removal of 4 bases from V and 6 bases from J, the junction contained 4 bases not matched to a gene. This CDR3 comprises 14 residues. The germline V gene encodes CDR1 SGHDT and CDR2 YYEEEE. This CDR3 reads CASSTDRGPGELFF. In DNA, the CDR3 is TGTGCCAGCAGCACGGACAGGGGTCCCGGGGAGCTGTTTTTT.

The chain has TRBV10-1 and TRBJ2-1, with D maybe TRBD1 (6 bases). The CDR3 covers 13 residues. Per the germline V gene, CDR1 is WNHNN and CDR2 is SYGVQD (reference sequence). Trimming removed 8 bases at V and 8 bases at J, with 16 bases between. The CDR3: CASAKNRDHEQFF. The CDR3 DNA reads as TGCGCCAGCGCAAAGAACAGGGACCATGAGCAGTTCTTC.

The chain joins TRBV5-4 to TRBJ2-3, with D unclear. V was clipped by 4 bases and J by 1 base, with 10 bases between them. Germline CDR1 reads SGHNT; CDR2 reads YYREEE (reference sequence). The CDR3 loop spans 14 amino acids. In nucleotides, the CDR3 is TGTGCCAGCAGCCAGGAAATGCGCACAGATACGCAGTATTTT. Its translation: CASSQEMRTDTQYF.

The rearrangement links TRBV11-2 to TRBJ2-4; D is tentatively TRBD1 or TRBD2 (6 bases each). Germline V gene lookup returns CDR1 SGHAT and CDR2 FQNNGV. V lost 5 bases to trimming and J lost 1 base, with 24 bases between them. The CDR3 covers 19 residues. CDR3 residues: CASSTLGGQGFLAKNIQYF. DNA for the CDR3: TGTGCCAGCAGCACCCTGGGGGGCCAGGGGTTCCTGGCCAAAAACATTCAGTACTTC.

This clone showed up just a few times. The chain couples TRBV18 to TRBJ2-7; 9 positions agree with TRBD2. With 5 bases clipped from V and 1 base from J, the junction kept 6 bases outside the gene matches. CDR1 and CDR2 (germline): KGHSH, LQKENI. The CDR3 length is 15 residues. The CDR3, as DNA: TGTGCCAGCTCAGGGACTAGCTCCATTTCCTACGAGCAGTACTTC. This encodes CASSGTSSISYEQYF.

This chain uses TRBV19 with TRBJ1-1; a weak D match, TRBD1 (5 bases). Looked up from germline, CDR1 is LNHDA and CDR2 is SQIVND (reference sequence). There are 16 residues in the CDR3. V gave up 5 bases and J gave up 0 bases, with 16 bases separating them. In DNA form, the CDR3 reads TGTGCCAGTAGTCGAGCGCGACAGAACATGAACACTGAAGCTTTCTTT. Translated: CASSRARQNMNTEAFF.

The V gene is TRBV6-5, the J gene TRBJ1-1; 7 bases are a match to TRBD1. CDR3 length: 15 residues. The V segment lost 8 bases and the J segment 1 base; nucleotides outside the gene matches: 10. CDR1 MNHEY and CDR2 SVGAGI come from the germline V gene. The CDR3 bases are TGTGCCAGCCGATTATTGACAGGGAGGAACACTGAAGCTTTCTTT. Encoded protein: CASRLLTGRNTEAFF.

The V call is TRBV7-2, the J call TRBJ2-7; D is unclear. Trimming took off 1 base at V and 1 base at J, with 11 bases between the two ends. The CDR3 contains 15 residues. CDR1 is SGHTA, CDR2 FQGNSA, per germline. The CDR3, as DNA: TGTGCCAGCAGCTTAGATCTTGGCAGATCCTACGAGCAGTACTTC. It translates to CASSLDLGRSYEQYF.

This clone was seen a handful of times. The rearrangement links TRBV5-6 to TRBJ2-2; D call uncertain. The CDR3 totals 11 residues. Germline CDR1 reads SGHDT; CDR2 reads YYEEEE. Trimming took 2 bases from V and 7 from J, leaving 3 bases between them. The CDR3 sequence is CASSFVGELFF. In nucleotides, the CDR3 is TGTGCCAGCAGCTTTGTCGGGGAGCTGTTTTTT.

The chain combines TRBV7-2 with TRBJ2-7; D uncertain. Per germline, CDR1 SGHTA and CDR2 FQGNSA. The CDR3 has 13 amino acids. The V gene lost 0 bases and the J gene lost 3 bases, with 6 bases spanning the gap. The CDR3 here is CASSLAPNYEQYF. The CDR3 DNA sequence: TGTGCCAGCAGCTTAGCGCCCAACTACGAGCAGTACTTC.

The J gene is TRBJ2-7, the V gene TRBV7-6; 9 bases fit TRBD2. With V trimmed by 5 bases and J by 0 bases, 5 bases remained unmatched. The CDR3 is 15 residues long. CDR1 and CDR2 (germline): SGHVS, FNYEAQ. The CDR3: CASSNLAGSSYEQYF. Written as DNA, the CDR3 is TGTGCCAGCAGCAATCTAGCGGGGAGCTCCTACGAGCAGTACTTC. Using reference TRBV7-6 and TRBJ2-7 for the parts outside the CDR3, the full variable domain is GAGVSQSPRYKVTKRGQDVALRCDPISGHVSLYWYRQALGQGPEFLTYFNYEAQQDKSGLPNDRFSAERPEGSISTLTIQRTEQRDSAMYRCASSNLAGSSYEQYFGPGTRLTVT.

This chain connects TRBV7-9 to TRBJ1-4, with 7 bases fitting TRBD1. V trimming: 4 bases; J trimming: 8 bases; junction bases outside the gene matches: 10. CDR1 is SEHNR and CDR2 is FQNEAQ in the germline V gene (reference sequence). The CDR3 loop spans 15 amino acids. CDR3 sequence (DNA): TGTGCCAGCAGCTCGCCTAGGGGGCTGGGGGAAAAACTGTTTTTT. This translates into CASSSPRGLGEKLFF.